The TCR beta chain under discussion was sequenced for a study of blood T cell repertoires in COVID-19. Study as a whole: Acute and convalescent COVID-19 specimens originated in the United States, Italy and Spain. PBMCs, B-cell-depleted T cells, or T cells provided the cDNA or gDNA that made up the material.

As handled by the study authors: For nucleated cells, counts were estimated from reference gene primer amplification. Measured with immunoSEQ multiplex PCR; TCRdb has only the in-frame clones, and not every one. The V and J calls and clone size come from that table; D and trimming were worked out from the DNA. This table holds about 200,000 clones, approximately 90% found once. Patients of the Seattle cohort, enrolled during active infection, were followed longitudinally. The CDR3 has 14 amino acids. Germline V lookup: CDR1 SGHTA, CDR2 FQGNSA. The V end was cut by 2 bases, the J end by 8 bases, with 15 bases between.

This clonotype originated in a man aged 60-69 years with COVID-19, enrolled during active disease. The chain has TRBV7-2 and TRBJ1-2; D might be TRBD1 (6 bases). Sequences were obtained from peripheral blood. CDR3 in amino acids: CASSLHDRITGYTF. CDR3 nucleotide sequence: TGTGCCAGCAGCTTACATGACAGGATTACCGGCTACACCTTC.